This T cell receptor (beta chain) came from a study of T cells in Graves' hyperthyroidism and ophthalmopathy. Germline loops: CDR1 LNHDA, CDR2 SQIVND (reference sequence). V was clipped by 9 bases and J by 3 bases; unmatched bases: 7. This CDR3 spans 14 amino acids. This clonotype appeared a few times. The investigators amplified TCR beta CDR3 regions from RNA transcripts. The TCR CDR3 was amplified in a first-round RT-PCR using the HTBI primer set. TCRdb redid the calling of the multiplex PCR reads with MiXCR, one entry per CDR3 protein. The sample holds about 250,000 distinct CDR3 sequences, around 22% seen once.

Input material: blood. The receptor comes from a man aged 25-45 years with Graves' ophthalmopathy. The chain is built from TRBV19 and TRBJ1-5, with 8 bases aligning to TRBD1. In DNA form, the CDR3 reads TGTGCCAGCTCAGGGACAGGCAACAATCAGCCCCAGCATTTT. Translation gives CASSGTGNNQPQHF.